A single sample gave rise to the 14 T cell receptor beta chains below, sequenced in a study of CD8+ T cells in alopecia areata. RNA extraction and reverse transcription yielded cDNA as sequencing template. The table came from immunoSEQ multiplex PCR; TCRdb's copy has only in-frame clones and leaves some out. The sample has 150,000 to 200,000 clones; 40% to 65% are singletons. The treatment here: oral pan-JAK inhibitor, 5-10 mg twice daily. Sequences were derived from CD8+ T cells sorted from blood, sampled between weeks 51 and 54, from a patient treated with tofacitinib. These receptors were taken from a human donor with alopecia areata.

This chain links TRBV27 with TRBJ2-7; TRBD1 agrees at 8 bases. V trimming: 4 bases; J trimming: 2 bases; junction bases outside the gene matches: 4. CDR3 size: 14 residues. Germline CDR1 reads MNHEY; CDR2 reads SMNVEV (reference sequence). The CDR3 coding sequence is TGTGCCAGCAGTTGGACAGGGTACCCCTACGAGCAGTACTTC. This encodes CASSWTGYPYEQYF.

The rearrangement links TRBV29-1 to TRBJ1-5, with a possible D match to TRBD1 (5 bases). Germline V gene sequence: CDR1 SQVTM, CDR2 ANQGSEA. V dropped 6 bases and J dropped 4 bases, with 13 bases sitting between them. CDR3 length equals 13 residues. In DNA form, the CDR3 reads TGCAGCGTCCGGGACGGGGGGAATCAGCCCCAGCATTTT. This translates into CSVRDGGNQPQHF.

This clone was detected only a few times. This specimen includes other DNA sequences encoding the same CDR3. The chain links TRBV27 to TRBJ2-7, with a weak D call TRBD2 (5 bases). Between the trimmed V and J ends, which lost 5 bases and 2 bases, there was a span of 7 bases. Looked up from germline, CDR1 is MNHEY and CDR2 is SMNVEV (reference sequence). The CDR3 totals 12 residues. This CDR3 reads CASSPGTYEQYF. As DNA, the CDR3 is TGTGCCAGCAGTCCCGGGACCTACGAGCAGTACTTC.

This chain joins TRBV27 and TRBJ2-7, with D possibly being TRBD1 (5 bases). This CDR3 spans 16 amino acids. Germline lookup yields CDR1 MNHEY and CDR2 SMNVEV (reference sequence). The V end was cut by 2 bases, the J end by 3 bases, with 17 bases between. CDR3 DNA: TGTGCCAGCAGTTTAGGGGCCGCCTCCTATCACTACGAGCAGTACTTC. Translation: CASSLGAASYHYEQYF.

The chain is built from TRBV27 and TRBJ2-1, with TRBD1 identical over 10 bases. V gave up 5 bases and J gave up 0 bases; unmatched junction bases: 4. The CDR3 has 16 residues. Germline V CDR1 and CDR2: MNHEY, SMNVEV (reference sequence). The chain's CDR3 is CASSNGQGVSYNEQFF. The CDR3 coding sequence is TGTGCCAGCAGTAACGGACAGGGGGTCTCCTACAATGAGCAGTTCTTC.

The chain has TRBV5-1 and TRBJ2-2, with D possibly TRBD2 on 6 matching bases. From germline, CDR1 is SGHRS and CDR2 YFSETQ. CDR3 size: 17 residues. The ends were cut back, 1 base at V and 3 bases at J, with 16 bases in the middle. The CDR3 region is CASSLPLGGVYTGELFF. Written as DNA, the CDR3 is TGCGCCAGCAGCTTGCCGCTAGGAGGGGTGTACACCGGGGAGCTGTTTTTT.

This clone was seen a few times. The rearrangement links TRBV18 to TRBJ2-7, with TRBD1 identical over 7 bases. V lost 3 bases, J lost 1 base, and 6 bases stayed unmatched. The CDR3 has 15 residues. Germline V gene sequence: CDR1 KGHSH, CDR2 LQKENI. As DNA, the CDR3 is TGTGCCAGCTCACCCGGGACAGTAATGTCCTACGAGCAGTACTTC. Residues: CASSPGTVMSYEQYF. The variable domain in full, completed from reference TRBV18 and TRBJ2-7, reads NAGVMQNPRHLVRRRGQEARLRCSPMKGHSHVYWYRQLPEEGLKFMVYLQKENIIDESGMPKERFSAEFPKEGPSILRIQQVVRGDSAAYFCASSPGTVMSYEQYFGPGTRLTVT.

V gene TRBV4-1 combines with J gene TRBJ2-7; D might be TRBD1 (5 bases). The CDR3 runs to 15 residues. Trimming stripped 1 base from V and 4 bases from J, with 14 bases between. The germline V gene encodes CDR1 MGHRA and CDR2 YSYEKL. The DNA for the CDR3 is TGCGCCAGCAGCCAAGCGGCAGGGTCGTTGTACGAGCAGTACTTC. Protein: CASSQAAGSLYEQYF.

The chain is built from TRBV15 and TRBJ2-5; 7 bases are shared with TRBD1. This CDR3 comprises 16 residues. Germline values: CDR1 LNHNV, CDR2 YYDKDF (reference sequence). Unmatched junction bases numbered 10, after V lost 1 base and J lost 5 bases. The DNA of the CDR3 is TGTGCCACCAGCAGAGGGATGGACAGGTTCGTGGAGACCCAGTACTTC. Encoded protein: CATSRGMDRFVETQYF.

The rearrangement joins TRBV27 to TRBJ1-5; unclear D gene. CDR1 and CDR2 (germline): MNHEY, SMNVEV (reference sequence). The CDR3 consists of 13 residues. Trimming cost V 2 bases and J 5 bases, with 7 bases left between them. CDR3 sequence: CASSLESYQPQHF. CDR3 bases: TGTGCCAGCAGTTTAGAGAGTTATCAGCCCCAGCATTTT.

As regards this clone: This specimen includes other DNA sequences encoding the same CDR3. The V call is TRBV4-3, the J call TRBJ1-1; D gene unclear. The CDR3 sequence is 13 residues long. Per germline, CDR1 LGHNA and CDR2 YSLEER. The V end was cut by 0 bases, the J end by 2 bases, with 4 bases between. CDR3 in amino acids: CASSQDRNTEAFF. In DNA form, the CDR3 reads TGCGCCAGCAGCCAAGATCGTAACACTGAAGCTTTCTTT.

The chain carries TRBV9 and TRBJ2-7; D may be TRBD2 (5 bases). CDR3 length: 13 amino acids. V dropped 4 bases and J dropped 5 bases, with 13 bases sitting between them. The V gene's germline CDR1 is SGDLS and CDR2 YYNGEE. The CDR3 region is CASSPSRVHEQYF. The CDR3 bases are TGTGCCAGCAGCCCTTCGAGGGTCCACGAGCAGTACTTC.

The rearrangement uses TRBV5-1 and TRBJ2-7; 7 bases fit TRBD2. Germline assignment: CDR1 SGHRS and CDR2 YFSETQ. The length of the CDR3 is 15 residues. V gave up 4 bases and J gave up 3 bases; unmatched junction bases: 10. For the CDR3, the DNA is TGCGCCAGCAGCCGATCTAGCGGCCCAGGCTACGAGCAGTACTTC. Residues: CASSRSSGPGYEQYF.

This clone was seen more than once but under ten times. The chain is built from TRBV9 and TRBJ2-7; 11 bases align to TRBD2. Looked up from germline, CDR1 is SGDLS and CDR2 is YYNGEE. The CDR3 covers 16 residues. The trim removed 3 bases at V and 3 bases at J, leaving 8 bases unmatched. CDR3 loop: CASSEGLAGSDYEQYF. For the CDR3, the DNA is TGTGCCAGCAGCGAAGGACTAGCGGGTAGCGACTACGAGCAGTACTTC.